The next 3 T cell receptor beta chains were all read from a single sample in a study of blood T cell repertoires in COVID-19. Here immunoSEQ multiplex PCR was the method, and the copy in TCRdb shows in-frame clones only, minus some. The sample shows more than 110,000 clones, 75% to 90% of them seen only once. The sample comprised peripheral blood. The origin of the receptors is a man in his 60s with active or convalescent COVID-19.

This chain links TRBV28 with TRBJ1-2; TRBD1 agrees at 10 bases. The CDR3 consists of 16 residues. V lost 10 bases and J lost 5; bases outside the gene matches: 16. From germline, CDR1 is MDHEN and CDR2 SYDVKM. DNA of the CDR3: TGTGCCACCTCTGGGGGGGACAGGGGAATTGCATATGGCTACACCTTC. Protein: CATSGGDRGIAYGYTF.

This clone was detected only once. The chain's CDR3 is CAISADRGSDTQYF. Written as DNA, the CDR3 is TGTGCCATCAGTGCGGACAGGGGCTCAGATACGCAGTATTTT. V and J are TRBV10-3 and TRBJ2-3; 9 bases agree with TRBD1. The J segment lost 4 bases and the V segment lost 4 bases, leaving 3 bases of the junction unmatched. The CDR3 is 14 residues long. Germline V gene sequence: CDR1 ENHRY, CDR2 SYGVKD.

The chain links TRBV5-1 to TRBJ2-5; a possible D gene is TRBD2 (5 bases). The CDR3 is 14 amino acids. The V end lost 0 bases, the J end lost 5 bases, and 11 bases lay between the germline ends. In germline, CDR1 is SGHRS, CDR2 YFSETQ. The CDR3: CASSLDATTETQYF. CDR3 bases: TGCGCCAGCAGCTTGGACGCGACTACGGAGACCCAGTACTTC.